Described below is a single TCR beta chain sequence and its context. This sample is part of a study of cytomegalovirus exposure and HLA in healthy donors. Researchers ran the PCR with 60 Vbeta and 13 Jbeta primers. Clones were sequenced by immunoSEQ multiplex PCR, and TCRdb holds only the in-frame ones, with some missing. The data hold under 150,000 clones, with about two thirds observed a single time. J was trimmed by 5 bases and V by 5 bases; bases with no gene match: 5. There are 13 residues in the CDR3. The V gene's germline CDR1 is MDHEN and CDR2 SYDVKM. This sequence originates from a human donor in good health. The chain uses TRBV28 and TRBJ2-5, with TRBD1 matching over 7 bases. What was sequenced was PBMCs. CDR3 DNA sequence: TGTGCCAGCAGTGGACAGGCTTTGGAGACCCAGTACTTC. It codes for CASSGQALETQYF.